This TCR beta chain was captured by sequencing in a study of graft-versus-host responses after intestinal transplantation. Overall study: All of the recipients had induction that used anti-thymocyte globulin, then tacrolimus and steroids for around three years.

V lost 6 bases and J lost 1, with 15 bases in between. The germline V gene has CDR1 MDHEN and CDR2 SYDVKM. The CDR3 spans 15 residues. Details on this clone: What it recognizes is unknown.

The assay was immunoSEQ multiplex PCR, and TCRdb's table has in-frame clones only and misses some. This sample has roughly 80,000 clones, with roughly 84% found just once. The chain is built from TRBV28 and TRBJ2-5; D gene ambiguous. Sample: unstimulated CD8+ T cells sorted from spleen or lymph node cells, taken before transplant. The source is a human donor who was the organ donor for an intestinal transplant. DNA for the CDR3: TGTGCCAGCAGCCCAACTACGGGTCTCCAAGAGACCCAGTACTTC. This gives the protein CASSPTTGLQETQYF.